This T cell receptor beta chain was obtained from a study of T cell responses to AZD1222 COVID-19 vaccine. Whole-study results and caveats: In a largely white British group with more females than males, clonal diversity was possibly underestimated.

The CDR3 is made up of 15 amino acids. After removal of 5 bases from V and 4 bases from J, the junction contained 9 bases not matched to a gene. CDR1 is SGHAT, CDR2 FQDESV, per germline (reference sequence). With regard to this clone: Its antigen is unidentified.

Method: immunoSEQ multiplex PCR; TCRdb's copy keeps in-frame clones and lacks some. This sample has about 130,000 clones, with 88% found just once. The sample here was peripheral blood, taken 28 days after the second AZD1222 dose. This TCR came from an adult who received the AZD1222 COVID-19 vaccine. The J gene is TRBJ2-7, the V gene TRBV11-1, with TRBD1 matching 9 bases. In nucleotides, the CDR3 is TGTGCCAGCAGCACTGCCGGACAGGGGAGGTACGAGCAGTACTTC. Translating it yields CASSTAGQGRYEQYF.